One sample yielded the 6 T cell receptor beta chains listed below, sequenced in a study of blood T cell repertoires in COVID-19. Method: immunoSEQ multiplex PCR; TCRdb's copy keeps in-frame clones and lacks some. The sample contains fewer than 300,000 clones, approximately 90% of which appear only once. Material: peripheral blood. The receptors were sampled from a woman aged 25 to 39 with COVID-19, enrolled during active disease.

The rearrangement uses TRBV5-1 and TRBJ1-3; 7 bases are a match to TRBD1. CDR1 is SGHRS and CDR2 is YFSETQ in the germline V gene. This CDR3 has 16 residues. Unmatched junction bases numbered 9, after V lost 1 base and J lost 5 bases. DNA for the CDR3: TGCGCCAGCAGCTTGTCCCGGGACAGTCATCGAAACACCATATATTTT. Translated: CASSLSRDSHRNTIYF.

The chain couples TRBV6-5 to TRBJ1-5; 8 bases map to TRBD1. The CDR3 consists of 15 residues. Losses at the gene ends were 7 bases for V and 2 bases for J; bases not matched to a gene: 7. Per the germline V gene, CDR1 is MNHEY and CDR2 is SVGAGI. The CDR3 sequence is CASILTGGRNQPQHF. CDR3 sequence (DNA): TGTGCCAGCATTCTCACAGGGGGGCGCAATCAGCCCCAGCATTTT.

The chain recombines TRBV6-5 with TRBJ2-4; tentative D call: TRBD1 (5 bases). Germline V gene sequence: CDR1 MNHEY, CDR2 SVGAGI. V was shortened by 6 bases and J by 0 bases, with 12 bases between the two germline ends. The CDR3 totals 15 residues. DNA for the CDR3: TGTGCCAGCAGCATACAGGAGATAGCCAAAAACATTCAGTACTTC. It yields the protein CASSIQEIAKNIQYF.

CDR3 sequence (DNA): TGTGCCAGCAGCCAACCGGGAGGAGAGAACACCGGGGAGCTGTTTTTT. It codes for CASSQPGGENTGELFF. The V and J genes are TRBV11-3 and TRBJ2-2; 7 bases align to TRBD2. The J segment lost 1 base and the V segment lost 5 bases, leaving 7 bases of the junction unmatched. Germline values: CDR1 SGHNT, CDR2 YENEEA. The CDR3 is 16 amino acids.

This chain uses TRBV28 with TRBJ2-7; D might be TRBD2 (6 bases). V dropped 5 bases and J dropped 3 bases, with 8 bases sitting between them. This CDR3 is built from 12 residues. The germline CDR1 and CDR2 sequences are MDHEN and SYDVKM. In DNA form, the CDR3 reads TGTGCCAGCAGTCGGGGGATCTACGAGCAGTACTTC. Translated, it gives CASSRGIYEQYF.

This clone was observed a handful of times. The rearrangement joins TRBV3-1 (or the pseudogene TRBV3-2) to TRBJ1-3; TRBD1 might be the D (6 bases). Germline V gene sequence: CDR1 LGHDT, CDR2 YNNKEL (reference sequence). CDR3 length: 16 amino acids. Trimming took off 4 bases at V and 0 bases at J, with 13 bases between the two ends. CDR3 amino acids: CASSLYHRDSGNTIYF. The DNA for the CDR3 is TGTGCCAGCAGCCTTTACCACAGGGACTCTGGAAACACCATATATTTT.